This T cell receptor beta chain was retrieved from a study of human T cells and chemical hapten exposure. This clonotype appeared many times. TCRdb recomputed calls from the RACE reads with MiXCR, one row per CDR3 protein. Found here are 60,000 to 80,000 distinct CDR3 sequences, 6.5% to 8.5% of them singletons; the top ten hold around 1.6%. Time point defined: pre-sensitization, week 0. Treatment indicated: therapeutic diphenylcyclopropenone sensitization with weekly scalp DPC. The input for sequencing was whole blood, taken in connection with sensitization to the hapten diphenylcyclopropenone (DPC). The receptor was isolated from a woman in her thirties with alopecia areata. Some clones in this sample may be carry-over from other donors' samples.

CDR3 sequence (DNA): TGTGCCAGCAGCTTAGATGGTTTTCGGGCTTTCTTT. Protein product: CASSLDGFRAFF. The chain combines TRBV7-2 with TRBJ1-1; no reliable D call. Trimming cost V 1 base and J 11 bases, with 11 bases left between them. This CDR3 is built from 12 residues. Germline V CDR1 and CDR2: SGHTA, FQGNSA.